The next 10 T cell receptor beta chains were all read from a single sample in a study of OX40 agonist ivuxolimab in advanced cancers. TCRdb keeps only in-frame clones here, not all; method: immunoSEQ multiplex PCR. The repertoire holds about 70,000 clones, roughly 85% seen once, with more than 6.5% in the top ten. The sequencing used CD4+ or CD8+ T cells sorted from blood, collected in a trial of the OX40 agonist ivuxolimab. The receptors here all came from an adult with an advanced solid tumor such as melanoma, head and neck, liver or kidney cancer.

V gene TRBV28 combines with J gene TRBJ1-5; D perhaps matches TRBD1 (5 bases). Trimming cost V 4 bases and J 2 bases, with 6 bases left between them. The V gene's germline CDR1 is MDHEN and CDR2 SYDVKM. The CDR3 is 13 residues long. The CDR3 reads CASSWTRNQPQHF. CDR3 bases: TGTGCCAGCAGTTGGACACGCAATCAGCCCCAGCATTTT.

CDR3 coding DNA: TGTGCCAGCAGCTTGGAGCCAGGGCAGGGTGAAAAACTGTTTTTT. This codes for CASSLEPGQGEKLFF. The chain combines TRBV5-6 with TRBJ1-4; D perhaps matches TRBD1 (5 bases). The CDR3 runs 15 residues. The V gene lost 0 bases and the J gene lost 7 bases, with 13 bases spanning the gap. Germline CDR1 reads SGHDT; CDR2 reads YYEEEE. The full variable domain, in which reference TRBV5-6 and TRBJ1-4 provide the parts outside the CDR3, is DAGVTQSPTHLIKTRGQQVTLRCSPKSGHDTVSWYQQALGQGPQFIFQYYEEEERQRGNFPDRFSGHQFPNYSSELNVNALLLGDSALYLCASSLEPGQGEKLFFGSGTQLSVL.

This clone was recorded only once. This chain's CDR3 is CASSLDRGGTGELFF. CDR3 coding DNA: TGTGCCAGCAGCTTAGACAGGGGAGGCACCGGGGAGCTGTTTTTT. The rearrangement joins TRBV7-2 to TRBJ2-2; weak D call: TRBD1 (7 bases). V was trimmed by 1 base and J by 4 bases, leaving 10 bases between them. CDR3 length: 15 residues. Germline V gives CDR1 SGHTA, CDR2 FQGNSA.

The CDR3 sequence: CASSPDVNYGYTF. The CDR3 DNA reads as TGTGCCAGCAGCCCGGACGTGAACTATGGCTACACCTTC. The chain links TRBV11-2 to TRBJ1-2; D is unresolved. Germline CDR1 reads SGHAT; CDR2 reads FQNNGV. With 5 bases removed from V and 2 bases from J, the gap between germline ends came to 9 bases. The CDR3 is 13 amino acids.

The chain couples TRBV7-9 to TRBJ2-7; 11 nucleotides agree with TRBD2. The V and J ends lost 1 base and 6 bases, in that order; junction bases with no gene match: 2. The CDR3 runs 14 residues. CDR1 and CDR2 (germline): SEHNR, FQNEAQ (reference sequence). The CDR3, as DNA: TGTGCCAGCAGCTTAGTCGGGACTAGCGGCGAGCAGTACTTC. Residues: CASSLVGTSGEQYF.

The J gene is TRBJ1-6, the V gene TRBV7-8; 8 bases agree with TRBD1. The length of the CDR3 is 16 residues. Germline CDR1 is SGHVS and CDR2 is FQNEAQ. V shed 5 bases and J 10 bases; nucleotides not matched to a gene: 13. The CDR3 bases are TGTGCCAGCAGCCCCCACAGGGGGGTGGGTGAATCACCCCTCCACTTT. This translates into CASSPHRGVGESPLHF.

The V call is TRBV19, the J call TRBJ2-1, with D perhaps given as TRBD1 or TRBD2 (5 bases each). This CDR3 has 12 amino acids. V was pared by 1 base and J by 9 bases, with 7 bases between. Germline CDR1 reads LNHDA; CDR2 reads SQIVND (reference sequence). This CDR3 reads CASSIAGTEQFF. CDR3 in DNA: TGTGCCAGTAGTATAGCAGGGACTGAGCAGTTCTTC.

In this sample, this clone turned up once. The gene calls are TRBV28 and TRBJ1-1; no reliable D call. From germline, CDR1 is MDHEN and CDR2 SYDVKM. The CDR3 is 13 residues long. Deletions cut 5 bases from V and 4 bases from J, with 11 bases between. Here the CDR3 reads CASSLKVATEAFF. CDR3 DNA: TGTGCCAGCAGTCTAAAGGTGGCCACTGAAGCTTTCTTT. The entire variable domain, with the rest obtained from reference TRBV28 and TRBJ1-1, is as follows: DVKVTQSSRYLVKRTGEKVFLECVQDMDHENMFWYRQDPGLGLRLIYFSYDVKMKEKGDIPEGYSVSREKKERFSLILESASTNQTSMYLCASSLKVATEAFFGQGTRLTVV.

CDR3 amino acids: CASSPAGQGFGETQYF. DNA for the CDR3: TGTGCCAGCTCACCGGCGGGACAGGGGTTTGGGGAGACCCAGTACTTC. This rearrangement joins TRBV18 to TRBJ2-5; 10 nucleotides line up with TRBD1. In germline, CDR1 is KGHSH, CDR2 LQKENI. The CDR3 contains 16 residues. Losses at the gene ends were 3 bases for V and 5 bases for J; bases not matched to a gene: 9.

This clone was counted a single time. The CDR3 reads CASNRDRDNEQFF. The CDR3 DNA follows: TGTGCCAGCAACCGTGACAGGGACAATGAGCAGTTCTTC. This chain connects TRBV5-8 to TRBJ2-1, with 7 bases fitting TRBD1. This CDR3 contains 13 residues. V gave up 6 bases and J gave up 5 bases; unmatched junction bases: 5. The germline V gene has CDR1 SGHTS and CDR2 YDEGEE.